Listed here is a single T cell receptor (beta chain). What it binds is unknown. TCRdb ran MiXCR on the 5' RACE reads and lists one entry per CDR3 protein. Of 250,000 or so distinct CDR3 sequences listed, about 7% were seen once; the top ten hold 3% to 4%. These data originate in a study of identical twins. Findings of the study overall: Possibly, invariant MAIT and iNKT cells partly confounded zero-insertion analyses.

Trimming removed 8 bases at V and 7 bases at J, with 10 bases between. Per germline, CDR1 SNHLY and CDR2 FYNNEI. This CDR3 spans 11 amino acids. The sample was also linked to a second study, of yellow fever vaccine responses in identical twins.

Source material: memory (CD45RO+) T cells sorted from blood. The genes are TRBV2 and TRBJ2-3; D ambiguous. This receptor was identified in a woman younger than 30 in good health. The CDR3 spells CASHREHTQYF. CDR3 DNA: TGTGCCAGCCATAGGGAACATACGCAGTATTTT.